These 20 T cell receptor beta chains were all obtained from the same sample, sequenced in a study of blood T cell repertoires in COVID-19. The assay was immunoSEQ multiplex PCR, and TCRdb's table has in-frame clones only and misses some. In the table there are some 290,000 clones, roughly 89% of which are singletons. The material sequenced was PBMCs or T cells enriched from blood (not recorded which). These receptors all stem from a woman under 40 who had recovered from COVID-19.

This clone was found a few times. The rearrangement uses TRBV9 and TRBJ2-1; TRBD2 agrees at 7 bases. The CDR3 has 11 residues. The V and J ends lost 2 bases and 10 bases, in that order; junction bases with no gene match: 0. CDR1 SGDLS and CDR2 YYNGEE come from the germline V gene. The CDR3 here is CASSVGLEQFF. In DNA, the CDR3 is TGTGCCAGCAGCGTGGGACTAGAGCAGTTCTTC.

The V call is TRBV19, the J call TRBJ2-1; maybe TRBD2 (6 bases). CDR1 LNHDA and CDR2 SQIVND come from the germline V gene (reference sequence). V lost 3 bases and J 8 bases, leaving 14 bases between the germline ends. The CDR3 contains 14 residues. The CDR3 nucleotides are TGTGCCAGTAGTATGCTAGCGAGATTAGATGAGCAGTTCTTC. Amino acids: CASSMLARLDEQFF.

In DNA form, the CDR3 reads TGTGCCTGGGGAGCGGTAACCACCGGGGAGCTGTTTTTT. Amino acids: CAWGAVTTGELFF. V gene TRBV30 combines with J gene TRBJ2-2; maybe TRBD2 (5 bases). Trimming left V 5 bases short and J 4 bases short, with 11 bases between. The germline V gene encodes CDR1 GTSNPN and CDR2 SVGIG (reference sequence). The CDR3 extends over 13 amino acids.

The chain joins TRBV20-1 to TRBJ1-2; weak D call: TRBD1 (5 bases). The V gene lost 3 bases and the J gene lost 5 bases, with 7 bases spanning the gap. In germline, CDR1 is DFQATT, CDR2 SNEGSKA (reference sequence). The CDR3 covers 11 residues. CDR3 coding DNA: TGCAGTGCTAGTTCAGGGTATGGCTACACCTTC. It translates to CSASSGYGYTF.

The chain links TRBV4-3 to TRBJ1-4; 10 bases match TRBD1. The V segment lost 3 bases and the J segment 0 bases; nucleotides outside the gene matches: 4. The CDR3 is made up of 17 amino acids. CDR1 LGHNA and CDR2 YSLEER come from the germline V gene. CDR3 residues: CASSQYGQGATNEKLFF. CDR3 nucleotides: TGCGCCAGCAGCCAGTACGGACAGGGGGCAACTAATGAAAAACTGTTTTTT.

V and J are TRBV19 and TRBJ2-2; 12 bases map to TRBD2. Germline V gives CDR1 LNHDA, CDR2 SQIVND (reference sequence). With V trimmed by 1 base and J by 4 bases, 7 bases remained unmatched. The CDR3 covers 18 residues. The CDR3 is CASSIAVLAGGSTGELFF. The DNA of the CDR3 is TGTGCCAGTAGTATAGCCGTACTAGCGGGAGGTTCCACCGGGGAGCTGTTTTTT. Complete variable domain (other parts from reference TRBV19 and TRBJ2-2): DGGITQSPKYLFRKEGQNVTLSCEQNLNHDAMYWYRQDPGQGLRLIYYSQIVNDFQKGDIAEGYSVSREKKESFPLTVTSAQKNPTAFYLCASSIAVLAGGSTGELFFGEGSRLTVL.

This rearrangement joins TRBV5-6 to TRBJ1-6; a weak D match, TRBD1 (5 bases). The CDR3 is 15 residues long. Deletions cut 1 base from V and 7 bases from J, with 12 bases between. CDR1 is SGHDT, CDR2 YYEEEE, per germline. The CDR3 loop is CASSLRGSRNSPLHF. In DNA form, the CDR3 reads TGTGCCAGCAGCTTGCGGGGGTCGAGGAATTCACCCCTCCACTTT.

The chain is built from TRBV7-6 and TRBJ2-7; the match to TRBD2 covers 9 bases. After removal of 3 bases from V and 4 bases from J, the junction contained 4 bases not matched to a gene. CDR3 length: 14 amino acids. Germline values: CDR1 SGHVS, CDR2 FNYEAQ. DNA for the CDR3: TGTGCCAGCAGCTTGGGACTAGCAGGATACGAGCAGTACTTC. The encoded protein is CASSLGLAGYEQYF. Together with reference TRBV7-6 and TRBJ2-7, the CDR3 gives the full variable domain: GAGVSQSPRYKVTKRGQDVALRCDPISGHVSLYWYRQALGQGPEFLTYFNYEAQQDKSGLPNDRFSAERPEGSISTLTIQRTEQRDSAMYRCASSLGLAGYEQYFGPGTRLTVT.

The chain recombines TRBV6-5 with TRBJ2-5; D might be TRBD2 (6 bases). V lost 6 bases and J lost 2, with 13 bases in between. CDR1 is MNHEY, CDR2 SVGAGI, per germline. This CDR3 has 14 residues. Written as DNA, the CDR3 is TGTGCCAGCAGACCGGGGGAGAGGCAAGAGACCCAGTACTTC. Protein product: CASRPGERQETQYF.

This clone is a singleton in its sample. The chain carries TRBV7-6 and TRBJ1-2; D might be TRBD1 (5 bases). Between the trimmed V and J ends, which lost 5 bases and 3 bases, there was a span of 16 bases. The germline gives CDR1 SGHVS, CDR2 FNYEAQ. The CDR3 sequence is 15 residues long. This CDR3 is CASSSYSRADYGYTF. The CDR3 DNA follows: TGTGCCAGCAGCAGTTACTCCAGGGCGGACTATGGCTACACCTTC.

The chain has TRBV20-1 and TRBJ2-1; D remains ambiguous. The CDR3 has 15 residues. Germline lookup yields CDR1 DFQATT and CDR2 SNEGSKA (reference sequence). The V and J ends lost 3 bases and 0 bases respectively, with 12 bases between them. The CDR3 DNA reads TGCAGTGCTAGTCCAGGTACGAGCTCCTACAATGAGCAGTTCTTC. It specifies CSASPGTSSYNEQFF.

The rearrangement links TRBV19 to TRBJ1-6; 7 bases agree with TRBD1. Germline V gene sequence: CDR1 LNHDA, CDR2 SQIVND (reference sequence). The V gene end was trimmed by 6 bases and the J gene end by 8 bases; junction bases not matched to a gene: 7. The CDR3 loop spans 14 amino acids. Here the CDR3 DNA reads TGTGCCAGTAGCTCGACAGGGAACCATTCACCCCTCCACTTT. Residues: CASSSTGNHSPLHF.

The chain couples TRBV21-1 to TRBJ1-2; TRBD1, the table's D call, was not compared with the DNA. TRBV21-1 is a listed pseudogene. CDR3 length equals 16 residues. CDR3: CASSKHPTGTNYGYTF. In DNA, the CDR3 is TGTGCCAGCAGCAAACATCCGACAGGGACCAACTATGGCTACACCTTC.

The chain employs TRBV28 and TRBJ1-2; TRBD1 might be the D (5 bases). With 6 bases removed from V and 8 bases from J, the gap between germline ends came to 7 bases. The CDR3 contains 10 residues. CDR1 and CDR2 (germline): MDHEN, SYDVKM. CDR3 nucleotide sequence: TGTGCCAGCAGACAGGAGGGCTACACCTTC. This sequence encodes CASRQEGYTF.

The chain links TRBV3-1 (or the pseudogene TRBV3-2) to TRBJ2-7; TRBD2 matches 7 bases. Germline CDR1 LGHDT, CDR2 YNNKEL (reference sequence). Germline trimming cut 2 bases from V and 0 bases from J; bases unmatched to any gene: 4. This CDR3 has 15 amino acids. The CDR3: CASSQSSGFSYEQYF. CDR3 DNA sequence: TGTGCCAGCAGCCAATCTAGCGGATTCTCCTACGAGCAGTACTTC.

The chain employs TRBV29-1 and TRBJ2-7; D perhaps matches TRBD2 (5 bases). V was cut by 6 bases and J by 0 bases, with 6 bases left in between. The V gene's germline CDR1 is SQVTM and CDR2 ANQGSEA. CDR3 length: 11 residues. Here the CDR3 DNA reads TGCAGCGTGAGGGTCTCCTACGAGCAGTACTTC. This sequence encodes CSVRVSYEQYF.

This chain uses TRBV5-4 with TRBJ2-7; 8 nucleotides line up with TRBD2. The CDR3 extends over 15 amino acids. Trimming took 0 bases from V and 5 from J; bases not matched to a gene: 7. CDR1 and CDR2 from the germline V gene are SGHNT and YYREEE (reference sequence). In DNA, the CDR3 is TGTGCCAGCAGCTTGGATCAGCGGGAGTTCGACGAGCAGTACTTC. Residues: CASSLDQREFDEQYF. Drawing the rest from reference TRBV5-4 and TRBJ2-7, the complete variable domain is ETGVTQSPTHLIKTRGQQVTLRCSSQSGHNTVSWYQQALGQGPQFIFQYYREEENGRGNFPPRFSGLQFPNYSSELNVNALELDDSALYLCASSLDQREFDEQYFGPGTRLTVT.

V gene TRBV29-1 combines with J gene TRBJ1-4; D is unclear. Per germline, CDR1 SQVTM and CDR2 ANQGSEA. The length of the CDR3 is 14 residues. Trimming took 6 bases from V and 3 from J, leaving 14 bases between them. CDR3 region: CSVTWLEANEKLFF. The CDR3 bases are TGCAGCGTGACGTGGCTCGAGGCTAATGAAAAACTGTTTTTT.

This clone was seen a handful of times. This sequence joins TRBV7-9 and TRBJ1-4; 9 bases align to TRBD1. This CDR3 has 14 residues. Germline V gene data show CDR1 as SEHNR and CDR2 as FQNEAQ (reference sequence). J gave up 8 bases and V 5 bases, and 6 bases lay outside the gene matches. This CDR3 reads CASSPRDRDEKLFF. The CDR3 DNA follows: TGTGCCAGCAGCCCCCGGGACAGGGACGAAAAACTGTTTTTT.

The chain uses TRBV19 and TRBJ2-7, with a weak D call TRBD2 (5 bases). Germline CDR1 and CDR2: LNHDA and SQIVND (reference sequence). There are 17 residues in the CDR3. V was shortened by 4 bases and J by 0 bases, with 19 bases between the two germline ends. The CDR3 DNA is TGTGCCAGTAGTAGGGTCTTCCTAGCTCAAAACTCCTACGAGCAGTACTTC. Translation: CASSRVFLAQNSYEQYF.